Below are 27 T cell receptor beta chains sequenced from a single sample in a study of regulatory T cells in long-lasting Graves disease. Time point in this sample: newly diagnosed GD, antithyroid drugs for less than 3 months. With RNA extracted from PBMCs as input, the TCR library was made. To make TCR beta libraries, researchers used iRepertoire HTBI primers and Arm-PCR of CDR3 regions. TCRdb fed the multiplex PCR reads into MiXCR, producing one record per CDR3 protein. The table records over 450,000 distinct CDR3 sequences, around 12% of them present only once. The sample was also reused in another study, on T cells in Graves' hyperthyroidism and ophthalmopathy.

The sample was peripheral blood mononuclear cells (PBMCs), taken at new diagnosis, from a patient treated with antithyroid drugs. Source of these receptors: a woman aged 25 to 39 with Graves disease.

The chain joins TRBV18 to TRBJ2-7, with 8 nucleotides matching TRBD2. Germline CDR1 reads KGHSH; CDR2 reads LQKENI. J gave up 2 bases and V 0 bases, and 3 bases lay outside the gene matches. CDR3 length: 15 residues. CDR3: CASSPPSGGTYEQYF. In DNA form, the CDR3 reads TGTGCCAGCTCACCACCCAGCGGGGGAACCTACGAGCAGTACTTC.

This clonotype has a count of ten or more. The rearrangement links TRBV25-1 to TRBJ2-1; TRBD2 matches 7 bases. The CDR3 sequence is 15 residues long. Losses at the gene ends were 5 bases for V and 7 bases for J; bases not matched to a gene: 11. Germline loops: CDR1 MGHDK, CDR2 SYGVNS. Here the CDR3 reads CASSPNWEGRNEQFF. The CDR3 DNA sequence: TGTGCCAGCAGTCCAAACTGGGAGGGCAGGAATGAGCAGTTCTTC. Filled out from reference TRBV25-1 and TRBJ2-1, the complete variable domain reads EADIYQTPRYLVIGTGKKITLECSQTMGHDKMYWYQQDPGMELHLIHYSYGVNSTEKGDLSSESTVSRIRTEHFPLTLESARPSHTSQYLCASSPNWEGRNEQFFGPGTRLTVL.

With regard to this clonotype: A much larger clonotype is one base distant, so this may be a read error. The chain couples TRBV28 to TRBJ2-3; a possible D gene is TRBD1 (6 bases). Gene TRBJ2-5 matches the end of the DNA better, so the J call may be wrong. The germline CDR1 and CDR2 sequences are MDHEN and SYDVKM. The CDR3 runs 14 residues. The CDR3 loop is CAGSLTQGRVTQYF. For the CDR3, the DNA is TGTGCCGGCAGTTTAACCCAGGGGAGAGTGACCCAGTACTTC.

CDR3 nucleotide sequence: TGTGCCAGCAGTACCCTAGGGACAGGGATCTACGAGCAGTACTTC. Its protein is CASSTLGTGIYEQYF. The J gene is TRBJ2-7, the V gene TRBV27; 9 nucleotides line up with TRBD1. Germline CDR1 reads MNHEY; CDR2 reads SMNVEV (reference sequence). J lost 3 bases, V lost 5 bases, and 8 bases had no gene match. The CDR3 is 15 residues long.

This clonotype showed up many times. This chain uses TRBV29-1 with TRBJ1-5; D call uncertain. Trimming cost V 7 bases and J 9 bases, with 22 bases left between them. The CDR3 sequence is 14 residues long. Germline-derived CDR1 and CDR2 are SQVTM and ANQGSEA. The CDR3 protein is CSATPRQRGWPQHF. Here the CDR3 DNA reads TGCAGCGCTACCCCGAGGCAGCGGGGTTGGCCCCAGCATTTT. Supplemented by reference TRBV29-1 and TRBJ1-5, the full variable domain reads SAVISQKPSRDICQRGTSLTIQCQVDSQVTMMFWYRQQPGQSLTLIATANQGSEATYESGFVIDKFPISRPNLTFSTLTVSNMSPEDSSIYLCSATPRQRGWPQHFGDGTRLSIL.

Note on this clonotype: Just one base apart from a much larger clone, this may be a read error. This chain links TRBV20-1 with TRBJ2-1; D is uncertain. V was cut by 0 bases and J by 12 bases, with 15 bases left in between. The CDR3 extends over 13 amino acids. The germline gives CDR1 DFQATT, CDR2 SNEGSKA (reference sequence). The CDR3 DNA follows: TGCAGTGCTAGAGAGTTAAGCCACCTCTGGCAGTTCTTC. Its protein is CSARELSHLWQFF.

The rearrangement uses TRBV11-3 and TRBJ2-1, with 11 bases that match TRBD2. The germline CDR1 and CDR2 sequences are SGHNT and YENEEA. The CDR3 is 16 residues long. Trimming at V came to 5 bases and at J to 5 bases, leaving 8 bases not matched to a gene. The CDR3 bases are TGTGCCAGCAGCCCCCAACTAGCGGGAGTCCACAATGAGCAGTTCTTC. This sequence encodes CASSPQLAGVHNEQFF.

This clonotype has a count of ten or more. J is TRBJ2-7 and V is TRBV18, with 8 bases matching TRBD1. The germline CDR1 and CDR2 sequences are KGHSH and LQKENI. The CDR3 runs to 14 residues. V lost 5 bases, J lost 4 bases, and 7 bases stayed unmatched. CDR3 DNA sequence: TGTGCCAGCTCAAAGGGACAGGAGGGATACGAGCAGTACTTC. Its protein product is CASSKGQEGYEQYF.

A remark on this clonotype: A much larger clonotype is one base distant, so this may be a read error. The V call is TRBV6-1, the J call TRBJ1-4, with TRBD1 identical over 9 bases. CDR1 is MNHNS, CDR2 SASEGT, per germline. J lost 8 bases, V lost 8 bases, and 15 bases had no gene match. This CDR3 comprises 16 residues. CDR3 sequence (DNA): TGTGCCAGCGGTATGGGGGTGGGACAGGGTCGCGAAAAACTGTTTTTT. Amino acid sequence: CASGMGVGQGREKLFF.

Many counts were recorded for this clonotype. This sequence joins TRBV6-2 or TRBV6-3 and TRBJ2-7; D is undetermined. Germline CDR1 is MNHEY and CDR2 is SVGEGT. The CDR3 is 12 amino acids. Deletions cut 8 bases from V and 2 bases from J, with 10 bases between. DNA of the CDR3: TGTGCCAGCGTGGGCCTTCCCTACGAGCAGTACTTC. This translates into CASVGLPYEQYF.

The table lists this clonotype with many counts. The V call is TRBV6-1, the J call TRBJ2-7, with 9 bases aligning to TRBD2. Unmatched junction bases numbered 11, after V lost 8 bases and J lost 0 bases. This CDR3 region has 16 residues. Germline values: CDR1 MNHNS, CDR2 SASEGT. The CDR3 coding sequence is TGTGCCAGCGGCCCTAGCGGGAATTACTACTCCTACGAGCAGTACTTC. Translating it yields CASGPSGNYYSYEQYF.

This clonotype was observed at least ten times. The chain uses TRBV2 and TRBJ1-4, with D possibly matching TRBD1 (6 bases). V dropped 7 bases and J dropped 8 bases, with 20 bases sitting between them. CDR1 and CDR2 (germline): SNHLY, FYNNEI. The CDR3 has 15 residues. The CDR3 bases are TGTGCCAGCACTTCGGGGGGCCCGCTGGAGGAAAAACTGTTTTTT. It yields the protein CASTSGGPLEEKLFF.

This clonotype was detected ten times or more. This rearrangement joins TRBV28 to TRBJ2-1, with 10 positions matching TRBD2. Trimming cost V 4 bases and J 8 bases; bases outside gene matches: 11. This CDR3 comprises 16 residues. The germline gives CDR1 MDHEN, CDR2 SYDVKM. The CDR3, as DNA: TGTGCCAGCAGTTCCCCGGCTAGCGGGAGTGTCGATGAGCAGTTCTTC. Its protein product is CASSSPASGSVDEQFF.

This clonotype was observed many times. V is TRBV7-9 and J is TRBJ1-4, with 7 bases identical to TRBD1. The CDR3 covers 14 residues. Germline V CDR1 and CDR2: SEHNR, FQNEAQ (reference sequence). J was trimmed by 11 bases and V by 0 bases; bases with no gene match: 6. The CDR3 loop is CASSLAPKGAKLFF. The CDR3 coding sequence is TGTGCCAGCAGCTTAGCCCCGAAGGGGGCCAAACTGTTTTTT.

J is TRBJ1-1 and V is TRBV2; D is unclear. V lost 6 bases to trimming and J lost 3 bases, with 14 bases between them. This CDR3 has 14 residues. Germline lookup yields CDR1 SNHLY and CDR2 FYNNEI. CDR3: CASRTGLWDTEAFF. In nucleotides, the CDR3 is TGTGCCAGCAGGACGGGATTATGGGACACTGAAGCTTTCTTT.

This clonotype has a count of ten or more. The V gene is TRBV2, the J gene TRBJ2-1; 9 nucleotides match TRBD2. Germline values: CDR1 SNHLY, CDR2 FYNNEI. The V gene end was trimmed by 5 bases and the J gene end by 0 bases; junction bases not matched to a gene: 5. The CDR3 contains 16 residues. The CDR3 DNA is TGTGCCAGCAGTCCTGGACTAGCGCCCTCCTACAATGAGCAGTTCTTC. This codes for CASSPGLAPSYNEQFF. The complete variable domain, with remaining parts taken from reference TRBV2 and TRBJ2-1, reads EPEVTQTPSHQVTQMGQEVILRCVPISNHLYFYWYRQILGQKVEFLVSFYNNEISEKSEIFDDQFSVERPDGSNFTLKIRSTKLEDSAMYFCASSPGLAPSYNEQFFGPGTRLTVL.

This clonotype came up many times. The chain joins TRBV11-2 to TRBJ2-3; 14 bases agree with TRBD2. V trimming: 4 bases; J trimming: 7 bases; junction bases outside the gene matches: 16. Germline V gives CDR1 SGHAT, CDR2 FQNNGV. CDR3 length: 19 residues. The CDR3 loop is CASSSGQPGTSGRGYTQYF. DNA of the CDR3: TGTGCCAGCAGCTCCGGCCAGCCCGGGACTAGCGGGAGAGGGTATACGCAGTATTTT.

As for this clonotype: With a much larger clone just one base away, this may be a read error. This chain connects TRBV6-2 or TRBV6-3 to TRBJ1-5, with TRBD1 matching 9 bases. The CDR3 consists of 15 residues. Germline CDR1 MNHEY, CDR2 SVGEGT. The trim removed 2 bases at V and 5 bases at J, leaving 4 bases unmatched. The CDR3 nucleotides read TGTGCCAGCAGTTACGGGGGACAGGGCGATCAGCCCCAGCATTTT. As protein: CASSYGGQGDQPQHF.

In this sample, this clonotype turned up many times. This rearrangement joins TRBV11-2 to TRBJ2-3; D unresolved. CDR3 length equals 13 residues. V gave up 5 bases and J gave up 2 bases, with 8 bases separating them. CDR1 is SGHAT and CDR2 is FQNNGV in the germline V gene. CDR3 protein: CASSLQTTDTQYF. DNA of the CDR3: TGTGCCAGCAGCCTCCAAACCACAGATACGCAGTATTTT.

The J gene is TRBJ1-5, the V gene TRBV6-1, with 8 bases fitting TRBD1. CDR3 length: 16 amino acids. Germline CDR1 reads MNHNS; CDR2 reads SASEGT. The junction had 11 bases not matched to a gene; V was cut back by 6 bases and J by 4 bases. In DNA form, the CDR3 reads TGTGCCAGCAGCATCGGACAGGGTACGTGGAATCAGCCCCAGCATTTT. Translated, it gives CASSIGQGTWNQPQHF.

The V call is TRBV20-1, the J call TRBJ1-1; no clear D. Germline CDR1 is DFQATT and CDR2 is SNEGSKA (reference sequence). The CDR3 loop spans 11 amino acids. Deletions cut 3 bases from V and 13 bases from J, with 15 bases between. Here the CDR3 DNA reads TGCAGTGCTAGTGAAAACCCATCGGTTTTCTTT. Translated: CSASENPSVFF.

The chain's CDR3 is CSFSRGPNEQFF. CDR3 DNA: TGCAGCTTCAGCAGAGGTCCGAATGAGCAGTTCTTC. The chain recombines TRBV29-1 with TRBJ2-1; D is ambiguous. V dropped 8 bases and J dropped 7 bases, with 15 bases sitting between them. Per germline, CDR1 SQVTM and CDR2 ANQGSEA. There are 12 residues in the CDR3.

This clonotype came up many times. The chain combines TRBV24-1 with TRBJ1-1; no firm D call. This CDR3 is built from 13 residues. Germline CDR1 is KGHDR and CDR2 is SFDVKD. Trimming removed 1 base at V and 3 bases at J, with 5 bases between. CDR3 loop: CATSDLWYTEAFF. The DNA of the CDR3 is TGTGCCACCAGTGATTTATGGTACACTGAAGCTTTCTTT.

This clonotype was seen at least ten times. CDR3: CASSFPKSGLMGTYNEQFF. In DNA form, the CDR3 reads TGTGCCAGCAGTTTCCCAAAAAGTGGACTGATGGGCACCTACAATGAGCAGTTCTTC. The V call is TRBV12-3 or TRBV12-4, the J call TRBJ2-1; D possibly corresponds to TRBD2 (5 bases). The CDR3 has 19 amino acids. With 3 bases removed from V and 2 bases from J, the gap between germline ends came to 23 bases.

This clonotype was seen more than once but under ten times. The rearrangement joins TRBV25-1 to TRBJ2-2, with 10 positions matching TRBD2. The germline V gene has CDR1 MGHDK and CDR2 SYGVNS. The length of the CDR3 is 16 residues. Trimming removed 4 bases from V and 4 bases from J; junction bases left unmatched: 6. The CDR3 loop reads CASSAGLARITGELFF. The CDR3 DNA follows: TGTGCCAGCAGTGCGGGACTAGCGCGAATCACCGGGGAGCTGTTTTTT.

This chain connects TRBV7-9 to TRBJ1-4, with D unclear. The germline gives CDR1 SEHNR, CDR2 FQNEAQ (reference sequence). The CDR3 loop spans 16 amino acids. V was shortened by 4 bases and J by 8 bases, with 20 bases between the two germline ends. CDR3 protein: CASSSPAGLSSEKLFF. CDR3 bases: TGTGCCAGCAGCTCCCCCGCCGGGCTAAGCTCCGAAAAACTGTTTTTT.

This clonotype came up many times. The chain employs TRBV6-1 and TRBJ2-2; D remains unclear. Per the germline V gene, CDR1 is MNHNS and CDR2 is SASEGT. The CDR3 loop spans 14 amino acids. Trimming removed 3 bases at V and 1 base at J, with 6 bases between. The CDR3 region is CASSENRNTGELFF. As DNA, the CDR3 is TGTGCCAGCAGTGAGAACAGGAACACCGGGGAGCTGTTTTTT.